These 16 T cell receptor beta chains originate from one sample sequenced in a study of T cell changes during pregnancy in multiple sclerosis. Produced via immunoSEQ multiplex PCR; TCRdb's table is partial and in-frame only. The repertoire holds more than 35,000 clones, with 88% as singletons. Material: CD8+ T cells from peripheral blood mononuclear cells, obtained after pregnancy. All receptors derive from a female donor in good health, enrolled as a control in a pregnancy study.

This clone was recorded only once. The chain links TRBV19 to TRBJ2-7; a weak D match, TRBD1 (5 bases). Germline assignment: CDR1 LNHDA and CDR2 SQIVND (reference sequence). The CDR3 is made up of 14 amino acids. V shed 3 bases and J shed 0 bases, with 9 bases lying between them. CDR3 coding DNA: TGTGCCAGTAGTATTGTTGGGGCCTCCTACGAGCAGTACTTC. Protein: CASSIVGASYEQYF.

The V and J genes are TRBV27 and TRBJ2-1; 10 bases are shared with TRBD1. The germline gives CDR1 MNHEY, CDR2 SMNVEV (reference sequence). Germline trimming cut 5 bases from V and 4 bases from J; bases unmatched to any gene: 5. This CDR3 has 15 residues. CDR3 DNA: TGTGCCAGCAGTCAGACAGGGGGCGCTTACAATGAGCAGTTCTTC. As protein: CASSQTGGAYNEQFF.

Here the CDR3 reads CASRGSGGYNEQFF. In DNA form, the CDR3 reads TGTGCCAGCCGTGGTAGCGGGGGATACAATGAGCAGTTCTTC. This chain connects TRBV11-2 to TRBJ2-1; TRBD2 aligns across 9 bases. Germline V gene data show CDR1 as SGHAT and CDR2 as FQNNGV. This CDR3 is built from 14 residues. With 8 bases clipped from V and 4 bases from J, the junction kept 6 bases outside the gene matches.

The chain joins TRBV6-6 to TRBJ2-5; D might be TRBD1 (5 bases). With 2 bases removed from V and 2 bases from J, the gap between germline ends came to 9 bases. The CDR3 contains 14 residues. Germline CDR1 is MNHNY and CDR2 is SVGAGI (reference sequence). The CDR3: CASSYRGTQETQYF. CDR3 coding DNA: TGTGCCAGCAGTTACAGGGGTACTCAAGAGACCCAGTACTTC.

V gene TRBV29-1 combines with J gene TRBJ1-1; a possible D gene is TRBD1 (6 bases). Germline CDR1 reads SQVTM; CDR2 reads ANQGSEA. Trimming pared 7 bases from V and 5 bases from J, leaving 8 bases between. The CDR3 sequence is 10 residues long. CDR3 sequence reads: CSATGTEAFF. DNA of the CDR3: TGCAGCGCAACAGGGACTGAAGCTTTCTTT.

V gene TRBV9 combines with J gene TRBJ1-1, with a weak D call TRBD1 (5 bases). The ends were cut back, 0 bases at V and 3 bases at J, with 9 bases in the middle. The CDR3 consists of 14 residues. Germline V CDR1 and CDR2: SGDLS, YYNGEE. CDR3 residues: CASSVESGDTEAFF. In nucleotides, the CDR3 is TGTGCCAGCAGCGTAGAATCGGGGGACACTGAAGCTTTCTTT.

The V call is TRBV7-9, the J call TRBJ1-3; 8 bases are shared with TRBD1. After removal of 5 bases from V and 2 bases from J, the junction contained 8 bases not matched to a gene. The CDR3 is 16 residues long. The germline V gene encodes CDR1 SEHNR and CDR2 FQNEAQ (reference sequence). CDR3 coding DNA: TGTGCCAGCAGCCAACAGGGGGGCCCTCCTGGAAACACCATATATTTT. It encodes CASSQQGGPPGNTIYF.

V is TRBV14 and J is TRBJ2-5; no clear D gene. Trimming left V 1 base short and J 3 bases short, with 12 bases between. Germline loops: CDR1 SGHDN, CDR2 FVKESK. The CDR3 totals 15 residues. The CDR3 region is CASSQARGGKETQYF. The DNA for the CDR3 is TGTGCCAGCAGCCAAGCCCGTGGCGGAAAAGAGACCCAGTACTTC.

This clone has a handful of counts. This CDR3 is CASSPHRGSYEQYF. For the CDR3, the DNA is TGTGCCAGCAGCCCGCACAGGGGGTCTTACGAGCAGTACTTC. The chain combines TRBV5-5 with TRBJ2-7; 8 nucleotides line up with TRBD1. The CDR3 totals 14 residues. Trimming cost V 4 bases and J 4 bases; bases outside gene matches: 7. Germline V lookup: CDR1 SGHKS, CDR2 YYEKEE (reference sequence).

This clone was counted a few times. V is TRBV6-5 and J is TRBJ1-6; D is ambiguous. Germline CDR1 and CDR2: MNHEY and SVGAGI. This CDR3 is built from 14 residues. Between the trimmed V and J ends, which lost 5 bases and 7 bases, there was a span of 12 bases. The CDR3 spells CASSPVGTNSPLHF. Here the CDR3 DNA reads TGTGCCAGCAGTCCCGTGGGCACAAATTCACCCCTCCACTTT.

This clone has only one observation. CDR3 DNA sequence: TGCGCCAGCAGCCAAGTCGGGACAGGGGGGCTCTATGGCTACACCTTC. Its protein product is CASSQVGTGGLYGYTF. This sequence joins TRBV4-3 and TRBJ1-2; TRBD1 aligns across 11 bases. Germline loops: CDR1 LGHNA, CDR2 YSLEER. V lost 1 base, J lost 4 bases, and 5 bases stayed unmatched. This CDR3 spans 16 amino acids.

CDR3 protein: CASGFAGPSTDTQYF. CDR3 bases: TGTGCTAGTGGTTTTGCGGGGCCAAGCACAGATACGCAGTATTTT. The gene calls are TRBV12-5 and TRBJ2-3; D possibly corresponds to TRBD2 (6 bases). V was trimmed by 3 bases and J by 0 bases, leaving 10 bases between them. From germline, CDR1 is LGHNT and CDR2 FRNRAP. This CDR3 comprises 15 residues.

The chain combines TRBV7-2 with TRBJ2-1, with 7 bases matching TRBD2. The germline CDR1 and CDR2 sequences are SGHTA and FQGNSA. V lost 0 bases and J lost 0; bases outside the gene matches: 5. The CDR3 has 17 amino acids. The CDR3, as DNA: TGTGCCAGCAGCTTAGCCGCTGGGACTACCTCCTACAATGAGCAGTTCTTC. Its protein is CASSLAAGTTSYNEQFF.

The gene calls are TRBV4-3 and TRBJ1-1; no clear D. The germline V and J ends were trimmed by 0 bases and 4 bases, with 6 bases remaining between them. The CDR3 is 13 amino acids. CDR1 is LGHNA and CDR2 is YSLEER in the germline V gene. Written as DNA, the CDR3 is TGCGCCAGCAGCCAAGAGACAATCACTGAAGCTTTCTTT. Translating it yields CASSQETITEAFF.

The V gene is TRBV5-4, the J gene TRBJ2-1; D is undetermined. This CDR3 comprises 15 residues. CDR1 SGHNT and CDR2 YYREEE come from the germline V gene (reference sequence). Trimming removed 5 bases from V and 7 bases from J, with 19 bases in between. The CDR3 spells CASRSYNAAVNEQFF. Written as DNA, the CDR3 is TGTGCCAGCAGAAGTTACAACGCGGCGGTGAATGAGCAGTTCTTC.

The sample holds one count of this clone. J is TRBJ1-5 and V is TRBV25-1; tentative D call: TRBD1 (5 bases). Germline-derived CDR1 and CDR2 are MGHDK and SYGVNS. V lost 4 bases and J lost 7, with 11 bases in between. This CDR3 is built from 13 residues. This CDR3 reads CASSAGNWQPQHF. The CDR3 nucleotides are TGTGCCAGCAGTGCAGGGAATTGGCAGCCCCAGCATTTT.